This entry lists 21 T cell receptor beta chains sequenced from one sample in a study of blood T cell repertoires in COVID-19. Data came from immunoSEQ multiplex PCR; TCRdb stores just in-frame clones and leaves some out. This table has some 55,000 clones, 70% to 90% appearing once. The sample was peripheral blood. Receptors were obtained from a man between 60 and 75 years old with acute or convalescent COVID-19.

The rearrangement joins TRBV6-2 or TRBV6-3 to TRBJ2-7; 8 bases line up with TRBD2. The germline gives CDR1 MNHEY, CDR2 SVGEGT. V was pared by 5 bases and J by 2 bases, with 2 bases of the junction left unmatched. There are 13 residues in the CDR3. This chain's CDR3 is CASSRGGAYEQYF. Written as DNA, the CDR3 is TGTGCCAGCAGTCGGGGGGGGGCCTACGAGCAGTACTTC.

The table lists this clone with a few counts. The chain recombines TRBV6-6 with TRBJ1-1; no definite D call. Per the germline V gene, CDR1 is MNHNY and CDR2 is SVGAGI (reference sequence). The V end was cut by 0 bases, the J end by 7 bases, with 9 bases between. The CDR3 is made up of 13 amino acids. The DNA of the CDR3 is TGTGCCAGCAGTTACTCGAGGCAGATTGAAGCTTTCTTT. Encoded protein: CASSYSRQIEAFF.

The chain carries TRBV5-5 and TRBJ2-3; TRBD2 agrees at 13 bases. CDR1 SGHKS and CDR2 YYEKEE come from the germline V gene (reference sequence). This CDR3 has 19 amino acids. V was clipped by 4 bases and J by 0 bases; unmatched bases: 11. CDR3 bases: TGTGCCAGCAGCCCCGGACTAGCGGGGGCCTACTCGAGCACAGATACGCAGTATTTT. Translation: CASSPGLAGAYSSTDTQYF.

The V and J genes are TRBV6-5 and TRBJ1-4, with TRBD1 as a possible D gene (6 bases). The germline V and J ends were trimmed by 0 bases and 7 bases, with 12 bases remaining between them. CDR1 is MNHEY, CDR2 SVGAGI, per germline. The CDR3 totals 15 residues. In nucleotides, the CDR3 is TGTGCCAGCAGTTACTCGTCGGGCAGGGGTGAAAAACTGTTTTTT. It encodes CASSYSSGRGEKLFF.

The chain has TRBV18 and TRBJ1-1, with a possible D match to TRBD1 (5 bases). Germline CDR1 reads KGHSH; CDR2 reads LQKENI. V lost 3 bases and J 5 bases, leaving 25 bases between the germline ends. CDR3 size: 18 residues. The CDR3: CASSPHEGGVGVETEAFF. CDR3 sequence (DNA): TGTGCCAGCTCACCCCACGAGGGAGGGGTCGGAGTGGAAACTGAAGCTTTCTTT.

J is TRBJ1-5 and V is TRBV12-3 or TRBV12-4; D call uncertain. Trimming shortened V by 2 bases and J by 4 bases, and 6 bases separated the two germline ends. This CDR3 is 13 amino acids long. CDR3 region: CASSLWENQPQHF. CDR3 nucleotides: TGTGCCAGCAGTTTATGGGAGAATCAGCCCCAGCATTTT.

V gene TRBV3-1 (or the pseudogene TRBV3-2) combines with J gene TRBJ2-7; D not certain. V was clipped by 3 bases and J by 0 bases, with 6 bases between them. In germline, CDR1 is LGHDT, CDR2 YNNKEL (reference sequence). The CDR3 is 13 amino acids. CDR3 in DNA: TGTGCCAGCAGCCATACATACTCCTACGAGCAGTACTTC. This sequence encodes CASSHTYSYEQYF.

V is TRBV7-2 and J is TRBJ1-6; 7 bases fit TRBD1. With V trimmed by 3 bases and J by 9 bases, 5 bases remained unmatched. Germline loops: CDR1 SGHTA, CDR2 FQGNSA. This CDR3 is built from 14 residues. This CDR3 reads CASSFGQGGSPLHF. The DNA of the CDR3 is TGTGCCAGCAGCTTTGGGCAGGGGGGTTCACCCCTCCACTTT.

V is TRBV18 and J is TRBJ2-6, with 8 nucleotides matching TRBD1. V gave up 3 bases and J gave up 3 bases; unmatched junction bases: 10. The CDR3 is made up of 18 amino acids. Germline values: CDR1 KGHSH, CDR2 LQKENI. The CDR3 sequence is CASSPPGQVVSGANVLTF. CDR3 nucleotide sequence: TGTGCCAGCTCACCTCCGGGACAGGTGGTTAGTGGGGCCAACGTCCTGACTTTC. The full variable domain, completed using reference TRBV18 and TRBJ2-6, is NAGVMQNPRHLVRRRGQEARLRCSPMKGHSHVYWYRQLPEEGLKFMVYLQKENIIDESGMPKERFSAEFPKEGPSILRIQQVVRGDSAAYFCASSPPGQVVSGANVLTFGAGSRLTVL.

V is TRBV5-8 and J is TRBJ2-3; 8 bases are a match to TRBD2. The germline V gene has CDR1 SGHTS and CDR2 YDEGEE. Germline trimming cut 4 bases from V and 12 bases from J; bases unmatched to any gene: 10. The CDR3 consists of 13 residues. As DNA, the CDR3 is TGTGCCAGCAGCGGTGAGGGACTAGGGCTTCAGTATTTT. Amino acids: CASSGEGLGLQYF.

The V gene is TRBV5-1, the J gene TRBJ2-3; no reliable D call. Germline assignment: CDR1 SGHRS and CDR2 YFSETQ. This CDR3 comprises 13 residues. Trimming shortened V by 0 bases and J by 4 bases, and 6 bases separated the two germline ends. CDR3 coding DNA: TGCGCCAGCAGCTTGGTGTCTGCAGATACGCAGTATTTT. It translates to CASSLVSADTQYF. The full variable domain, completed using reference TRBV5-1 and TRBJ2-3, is KAGVTQTPRYLIKTRGQQVTLSCSPISGHRSVSWYQQTPGQGLQFLFEYFSETQRNKGNFPGRFSGRQFSNSRSEMNVSTLELGDSALYLCASSLVSADTQYFGPGTRLTVL.

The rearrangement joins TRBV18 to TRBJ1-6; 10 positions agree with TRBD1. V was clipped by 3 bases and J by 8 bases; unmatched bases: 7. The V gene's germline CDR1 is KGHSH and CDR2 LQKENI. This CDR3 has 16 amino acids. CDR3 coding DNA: TGTGCCAGCTCACCTTCCGGGACAGGGGTTGATTCACCCCTCCACTTT. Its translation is CASSPSGTGVDSPLHF.

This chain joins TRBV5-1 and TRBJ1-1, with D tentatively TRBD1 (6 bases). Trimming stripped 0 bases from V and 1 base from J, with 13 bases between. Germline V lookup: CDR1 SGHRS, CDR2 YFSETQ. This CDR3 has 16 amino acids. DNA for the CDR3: TGCGCCAGCAGCTTGGATCCCTCAGGGGCGAACACTGAAGCTTTCTTT. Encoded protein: CASSLDPSGANTEAFF.

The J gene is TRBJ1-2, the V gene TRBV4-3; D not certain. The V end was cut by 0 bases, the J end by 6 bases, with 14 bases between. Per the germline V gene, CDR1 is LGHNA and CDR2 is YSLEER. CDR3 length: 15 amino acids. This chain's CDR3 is CASSQDLQWINGYTF. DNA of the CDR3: TGCGCCAGCAGCCAAGACCTACAGTGGATTAATGGCTACACCTTC.

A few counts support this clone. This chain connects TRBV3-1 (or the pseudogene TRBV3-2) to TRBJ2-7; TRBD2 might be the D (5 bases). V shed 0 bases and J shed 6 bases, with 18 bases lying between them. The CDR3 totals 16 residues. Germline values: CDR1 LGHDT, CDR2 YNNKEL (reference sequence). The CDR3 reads CASSQDLLAGFGEQYF. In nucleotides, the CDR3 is TGTGCCAGCAGCCAAGATCTACTGGCGGGTTTCGGCGAGCAGTACTTC.

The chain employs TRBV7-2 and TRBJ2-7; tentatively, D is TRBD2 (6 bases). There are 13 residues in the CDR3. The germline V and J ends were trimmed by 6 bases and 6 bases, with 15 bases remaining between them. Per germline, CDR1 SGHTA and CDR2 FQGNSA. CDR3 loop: CASRLEGPGEQYF. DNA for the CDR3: TGTGCCAGCAGGTTGGAGGGGCCGGGCGAGCAGTACTTC.

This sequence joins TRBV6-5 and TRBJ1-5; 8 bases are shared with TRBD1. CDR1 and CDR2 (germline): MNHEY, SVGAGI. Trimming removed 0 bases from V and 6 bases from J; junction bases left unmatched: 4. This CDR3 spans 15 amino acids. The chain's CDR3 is CASSYSGQDGQPQHF. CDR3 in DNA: TGTGCCAGCAGTTACTCGGGACAGGATGGTCAGCCCCAGCATTTT.

The CDR3 is CASSRGGGNYGYTF. For the CDR3, the DNA is TGTGCCAGCAGCCGTGGAGGGGGCAACTATGGCTACACCTTC. The chain recombines TRBV5-5 with TRBJ1-2; 7 bases match TRBD1. The CDR3 extends over 14 amino acids. V lost 4 bases to trimming and J lost 2 bases; unmatched junction nucleotides: 5. Germline loops: CDR1 SGHKS, CDR2 YYEKEE (reference sequence).

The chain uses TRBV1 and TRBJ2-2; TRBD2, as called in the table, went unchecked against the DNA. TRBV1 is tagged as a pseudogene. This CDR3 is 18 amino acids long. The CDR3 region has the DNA TGCACCAGCAGCCCCAGGGGTAGCGGGGGTTTGGACACCGGGGAGCTGTTTTTT. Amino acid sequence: CTSSPRGSGGLDTGELFF.

The CDR3 DNA reads TGTGCCAGCTCACCGACAGGGGGCGATGAGCAGTTCTTC. Translation: CASSPTGGDEQFF. This sequence joins TRBV18 and TRBJ2-1; 10 bases map to TRBD1. Germline loops: CDR1 KGHSH, CDR2 LQKENI. The CDR3 runs 13 residues. The junction had 1 base not matched to a gene; V was cut back by 3 bases and J by 8 bases.

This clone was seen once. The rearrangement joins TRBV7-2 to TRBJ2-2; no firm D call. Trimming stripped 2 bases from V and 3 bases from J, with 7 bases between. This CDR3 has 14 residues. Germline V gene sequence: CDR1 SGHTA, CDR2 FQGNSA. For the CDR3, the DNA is TGTGCCAGCAGCTTACAAAGCTACACCGGGGAGCTGTTTTTT. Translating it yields CASSLQSYTGELFF.